Sequencing of this TCR beta chain was carried out in a study of OX40 agonist ivuxolimab in advanced cancers. Study-wide context: Among those enrolled, mean age was 60 years (range roughly 23 to 85) and 82.7% were male.

V lost 6 bases to trimming and J lost 0 bases; unmatched junction nucleotides: 13. This CDR3 comprises 20 residues. The germline gives CDR1 KGHSH, CDR2 LQKENI. Findings and caveats of the study: There were, on average, more expanded clones in CD8+ T cells than in CD4+. Doses of 0.1 to 3.0 mg/kg were accompanied by clonal expansion of CD4+ and CD8+ blood T cells by week 6. Some nonresponders also had low normalized T-cell clonal expansion.

With regard to this clone: Antigen unknown.

The data were produced by immunoSEQ multiplex PCR, yet TCRdb's version contains in-frame clones alone and is incomplete. Here the sample spans more than 100,000 clones, more than 85% being singletons. This TCR derives from an adult with an advanced solid tumor such as melanoma, head and neck, liver or kidney cancer. The V call is TRBV18, the J call TRBJ2-6; 11 bases are a match to TRBD2. The sequences come from CD4+ or CD8+ T cells sorted from blood, collected in a trial of the OX40 agonist ivuxolimab. The CDR3 DNA is TGTGCCAGCTCCAAGGCGCTAGCGGGGGGATCCAGCTCTGGGGCCAACGTCCTGACTTTC. Translating it yields CASSKALAGGSSSGANVLTF.